This T cell receptor beta chain was identified during a study of T cell responses to AZD1222 COVID-19 vaccine. Study-level results: Epitopes outside B.1.351 and B.1.1.7 mutated regions reportedly drew nearly half of spike TCRs. Clonal diversity was possibly underestimated; the donors were predominantly white British and more often female. None of the repertoires were sampled until the peak T cell response had passed. Spike as a whole was targeted by vaccine-associated CD4 TCRs, dominant at 160-218 and 743-854.

Germline V lookup: CDR1 SGDLS, CDR2 YYNGEE. The V gene lost 3 bases and the J gene lost 9 bases, with 6 bases spanning the gap. The CDR3 loop spans 11 amino acids. The table came from immunoSEQ multiplex PCR; TCRdb's copy has only in-frame clones and leaves some out. The sample lists 130,000 or so clones, 85% occurring once. With regard to this clone: Its antigen remains unidentified.

The sequences come from peripheral blood, collected 28 days after the second dose of the MenACWY control vaccine. The rearrangement links TRBV9 to TRBJ2-2; D call uncertain. The receptor comes from an adult who received the MenACWY meningococcal vaccine as a control. The CDR3 region has the DNA TGTGCCAGCAGCGCAGCCAGGGAGCTGTTTTTT. Amino acid sequence: CASSAARELFF. Filled out from reference TRBV9 and TRBJ2-2, the complete variable domain reads DSGVTQTPKHLITATGQRVTLRCSPRSGDLSVYWYQQSLDQGLQFLIQYYNGEERAKGNILERFSAQQFPDLHSELNLSSLELGDSALYFCASSAARELFFGEGSRLTVL.